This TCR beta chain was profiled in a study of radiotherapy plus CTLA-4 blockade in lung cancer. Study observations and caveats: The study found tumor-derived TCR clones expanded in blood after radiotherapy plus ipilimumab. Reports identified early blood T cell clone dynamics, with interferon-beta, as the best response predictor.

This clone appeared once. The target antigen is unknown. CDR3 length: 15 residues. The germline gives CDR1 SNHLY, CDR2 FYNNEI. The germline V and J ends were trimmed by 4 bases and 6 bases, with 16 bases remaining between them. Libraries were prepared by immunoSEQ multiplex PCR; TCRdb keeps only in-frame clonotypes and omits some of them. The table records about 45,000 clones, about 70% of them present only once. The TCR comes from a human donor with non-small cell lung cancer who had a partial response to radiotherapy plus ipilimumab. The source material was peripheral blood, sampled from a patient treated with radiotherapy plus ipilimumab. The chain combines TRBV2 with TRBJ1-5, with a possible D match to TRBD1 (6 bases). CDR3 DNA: TGTGCCAGCAGTGTTACCAGGGGCGCATCTCAGCCCCAGCATTTT. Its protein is CASSVTRGASQPQHF. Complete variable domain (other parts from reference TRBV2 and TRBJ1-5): EPEVTQTPSHQVTQMGQEVILRCVPISNHLYFYWYRQILGQKVEFLVSFYNNEISEKSEIFDDQFSVERPDGSNFTLKIRSTKLEDSAMYFCASSVTRGASQPQHFGDGTRLSIL.